This TCR beta chain was sequenced in a study of post-analysis software for immune sequencing data (dated by TCRdb to between 2015 and 2016). For the wider study: Relapsing-remitting, secondary progressive and progressive-relapsing multiple sclerosis were recorded as disease courses, and subtype annotation was lacking for some patients. A subset of samples was prepared in parallel using single-end sample barcoding, then pooled and co-amplified after Illumina adapter ligation. Patient repertoires were compared against over ten previously published healthy control repertoires from donors aged roughly 6 to 27 years.

General findings and caveats noted by the study authors: The multiple sclerosis patient group was slightly younger than the control group. Compared with controls, multiple sclerosis patients had significantly lower normalized Chao1 diversity, a finding suggesting substantial peripheral T-cell clonal expansion. Strong co-clustering of samples prepared in the same batch was shown by direct clustering with F measure, prompting a batch-effect correction. Patients showed significantly higher frequencies than controls for five TRBV segments, among them TRBV5-6, TRBV5-1 and TRBV20-1.

To demonstrate the VDJtools post-analysis software, the study profiled TCR beta repertoires from the peripheral blood of about a dozen young patients with multiple sclerosis. The multiple sclerosis patients were children and adolescents between roughly 6 and 17 years of age. Notes on this clonotype: This clone's antigen is unknown. Base qualities are not provided; no much larger clone lies one nucleotide away.

The receptor library was made with PCR. TCRdb lists the instrument as Illumina HiSeq 2500. To reduce PCR and sequencing biases, unique molecular identifiers were incorporated into the TCR beta cDNA libraries. Per 1 to 10 million input T cells, approximately 500,000 cDNA molecules were obtained, such that each molecule approximated one T cell. The patient libraries were prepared and sequenced using the same protocol as the earlier healthy control dataset. Samples belonging to the same batch were prepared together, multiplexed and sequenced on a shared HiSeq lane. Turning to the authors' computational methods: Raw barcoded reads were processed with MIGEC, and single-read molecular identifier groups were discarded before consensus assembly and CDR3 extraction. VDJtools was used for post-analysis of the clonotype tables, with diversity normalized by down-sampling every dataset to the smallest sample size. In repertoire overlap clustering, CDR3 amino acid sequences, but not nucleotide sequences, were matched to correct batch-related cross-sample contamination. The raw public data were reprocessed by TCRdb itself: fastp quality trimming at Q25, MiXCR clonotype calling, in-frame beta chains only. Entries that share a CDR3 protein sequence are merged under the most common genes and DNA. The V and J calls and clone size are TCRdb's, not the authors'. For this sample there are about 460,000 distinct CDR3 sequences; roughly 45% appear just once. The biggest ten clones account for roughly an eighth of the sample.

From a lookup of the germline V gene (reference sequence), CDR1 and CDR2 are MNHEY and SMNVEV. The CDR3 has 16 amino acids, counting the end cysteine and phenylalanine. Here the CDR3 DNA is all that survives: 48 bases in frame from base 1. A distance of 20 bases separates the germline ends of V and J, which lose 6 bases and 4 bases respectively. The chain was built from TRBV27 and TRBJ2-3; TRBD2 is a possible D gene, resting on 6 matching bases. The receptor was isolated from a girl under 18 with multiple sclerosis. The sample comprised blood. The CDR3 has the sequence CASSLRTGLPADTQYF. Read as DNA, the sequence is TGTGCCAGCAGCCTCAGGACGGGACTCCCCGCAGATACGCAGTATTTT.